This T cell receptor beta chain appears in the sequencing data of a study of T cells after yellow fever vaccination. Across the whole study: Some fractions had low cell numbers, and these were prepared with SMART-Seq v4 Ultra Low Input.

Each CDR3 protein gets one entry after TCRdb re-called the 5' RACE reads with MiXCR. This sample has 300,000 to 350,000 distinct CDR3 sequences, with 3% to 4.5% found just once. This clonotype has a handful of counts. Its target is unknown. Study-level points and caveats: A faster peak, day 5 versus 15, was reached by the weaker secondary response. The CD4 and CD8 compartments had a small share of their clonotypes in common. Abundant clonotypes from the bulk population could have been carried over as contaminants into FACS-sorted repertoires.

Germline V gene sequence: CDR1 SEHNR, CDR2 FQNEAQ (reference sequence). V was trimmed by 3 bases and J by 4 bases, leaving 14 bases between them. This CDR3 spans 15 amino acids. Sequencing used PBMCs, obtained 5 days after the yellow fever booster vaccination. V and J are TRBV7-9 and TRBJ2-3; perhaps TRBD2 as D (5 bases). This receptor was identified in a man between 18 and 35 years old who received the YFV17D yellow fever vaccine. The CDR3 DNA is TGTGCCAGCAGCTTTAGGGCGGGTTCCTCAGATACGCAGTATTTT. Amino acid sequence: CASSFRAGSSDTQYF. Variable domain in full (rest from reference TRBV7-9 and TRBJ2-3): DTGVSQNPRHKITKRGQNVTFRCDPISEHNRLYWYRQTLGQGPEFLTYFQNEAQLEKSRLLSDRFSAERPKGSFSTLEIQRTEQGDSAMYLCASSFRAGSSDTQYFGPGTRLTVL.